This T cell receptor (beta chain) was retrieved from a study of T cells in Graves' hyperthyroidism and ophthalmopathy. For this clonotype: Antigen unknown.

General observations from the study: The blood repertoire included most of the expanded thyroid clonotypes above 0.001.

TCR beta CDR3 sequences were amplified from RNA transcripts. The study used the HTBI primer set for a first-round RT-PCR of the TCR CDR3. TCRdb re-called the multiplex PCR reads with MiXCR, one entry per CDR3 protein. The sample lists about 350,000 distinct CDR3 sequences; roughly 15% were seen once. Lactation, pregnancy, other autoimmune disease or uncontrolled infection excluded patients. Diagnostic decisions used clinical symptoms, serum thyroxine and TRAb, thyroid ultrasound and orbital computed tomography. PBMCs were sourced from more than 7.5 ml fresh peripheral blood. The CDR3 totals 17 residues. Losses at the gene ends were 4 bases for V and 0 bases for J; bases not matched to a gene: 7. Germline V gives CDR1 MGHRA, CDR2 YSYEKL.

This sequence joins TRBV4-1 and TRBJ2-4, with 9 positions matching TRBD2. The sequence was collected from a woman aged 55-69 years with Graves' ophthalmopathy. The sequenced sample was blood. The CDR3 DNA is TGCGCCAGCAGCCGAATATTAGCGGGAGAAGCCAAAAACATTCAGTACTTC. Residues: CASSRILAGEAKNIQYF.